The source of this T cell receptor (beta chain) is a study of cytomegalovirus exposure and HLA in healthy donors. Trimming pared 10 bases from V and 5 bases from J, leaving 17 bases between. Germline values: CDR1 SEHNR, CDR2 FQNEAQ (reference sequence). CDR3 length equals 13 residues. Both 60 Vbeta primers and 13 Jbeta primers went into the PCR. Clones were read by immunoSEQ multiplex PCR, and TCRdb kept only the in-frame ones, dropping some. The sample includes over 150,000 clones, approximately 79% seen only once; the top ten take about 4.5%. Sequencing was done on a sample of PBMCs. This TCR was recovered from a man in his forties or fifties in good health and CMV-seronegative. The chain couples TRBV7-9 to TRBJ2-5; weak D call: TRBD1 (6 bases). The chain's CDR3 is CATKGTFGETQYF. The CDR3 DNA reads as TGTGCCACCAAAGGGACATTCGGGGAGACCCAGTACTTC.